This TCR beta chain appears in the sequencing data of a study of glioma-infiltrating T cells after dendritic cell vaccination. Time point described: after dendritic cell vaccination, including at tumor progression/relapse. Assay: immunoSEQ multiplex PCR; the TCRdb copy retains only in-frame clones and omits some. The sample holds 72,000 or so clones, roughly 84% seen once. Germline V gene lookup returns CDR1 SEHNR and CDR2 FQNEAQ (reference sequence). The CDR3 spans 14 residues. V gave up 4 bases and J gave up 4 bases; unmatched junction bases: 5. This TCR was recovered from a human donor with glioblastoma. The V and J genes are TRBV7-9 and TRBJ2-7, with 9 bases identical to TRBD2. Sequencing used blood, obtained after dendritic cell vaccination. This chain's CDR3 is CASSYLTSGYEQYF. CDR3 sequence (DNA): TGTGCCAGCAGCTACTTGACTAGCGGATACGAGCAGTACTTC. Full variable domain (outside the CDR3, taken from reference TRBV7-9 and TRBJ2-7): DTGVSQNPRHKITKRGQNVTFRCDPISEHNRLYWYRQTLGQGPEFLTYFQNEAQLEKSRLLSDRFSAERPKGSFSTLEIQRTEQGDSAMYLCASSYLTSGYEQYFGPGTRLTVT.